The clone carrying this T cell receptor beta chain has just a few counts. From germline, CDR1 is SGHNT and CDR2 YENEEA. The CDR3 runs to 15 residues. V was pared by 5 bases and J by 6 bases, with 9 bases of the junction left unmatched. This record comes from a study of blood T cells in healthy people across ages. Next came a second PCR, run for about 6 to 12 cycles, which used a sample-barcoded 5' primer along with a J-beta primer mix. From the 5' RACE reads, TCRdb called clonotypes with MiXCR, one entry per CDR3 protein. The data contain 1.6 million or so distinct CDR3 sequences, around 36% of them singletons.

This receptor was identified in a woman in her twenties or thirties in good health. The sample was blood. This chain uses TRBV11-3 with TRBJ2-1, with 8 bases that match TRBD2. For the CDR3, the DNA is TGTGCCAGCAGCACTCGAGCGGGAGAATCCAATGAGCAGTTCTTC. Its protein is CASSTRAGESNEQFF.